Shown below are 2 T cell receptor beta chains from a single sample sequenced in a study of regulatory T cells in long-lasting Graves disease. CDR3 regions were amplified by Arm-PCR using iRepertoire HTBI primers to build TCR beta libraries. Each CDR3 protein gets one entry after TCRdb re-called the multiplex PCR reads with MiXCR. The sample holds a few hundred thousand distinct CDR3 sequences, 13% seen once. The time point denotes: newly diagnosed GD, antithyroid drugs for less than 3 months. Extracted PBMC RNA gave rise to the TCR library. In addition, the sample was reused for a study of T cells in Graves' hyperthyroidism and ophthalmopathy.

Sequencing was performed on peripheral blood mononuclear cells (PBMCs), taken at new diagnosis, from a patient treated with antithyroid drugs. The receptors stem from a man aged 25-45 years with Graves disease.

This clonotype was seen at least ten times. V and J are TRBV20-1 and TRBJ2-1; 7 bases fit TRBD2. The CDR3 length is 15 residues. After removal of 2 bases from V and 6 bases from J, the junction contained 10 bases not matched to a gene. Germline lookup yields CDR1 DFQATT and CDR2 SNEGSKA (reference sequence). CDR3 nucleotide sequence: TGCAGTGCTAGACCCGGCGGGACTACTATCAATGAGCAGTTCTTC. As protein: CSARPGGTTINEQFF.

This clonotype was picked up many times. V gene TRBV30 combines with J gene TRBJ2-2; tentatively, D is TRBD2 (6 bases). V was cut by 5 bases and J by 0 bases, with 19 bases left in between. Germline V gene data show CDR1 as GTSNPN and CDR2 as SVGIG (reference sequence). This CDR3 is built from 17 residues. CDR3 region: CAWVAAGLRTNTGELFF. As DNA, the CDR3 is TGTGCCTGGGTAGCGGCGGGGCTACGAACGAACACCGGGGAGCTGTTTTTT.